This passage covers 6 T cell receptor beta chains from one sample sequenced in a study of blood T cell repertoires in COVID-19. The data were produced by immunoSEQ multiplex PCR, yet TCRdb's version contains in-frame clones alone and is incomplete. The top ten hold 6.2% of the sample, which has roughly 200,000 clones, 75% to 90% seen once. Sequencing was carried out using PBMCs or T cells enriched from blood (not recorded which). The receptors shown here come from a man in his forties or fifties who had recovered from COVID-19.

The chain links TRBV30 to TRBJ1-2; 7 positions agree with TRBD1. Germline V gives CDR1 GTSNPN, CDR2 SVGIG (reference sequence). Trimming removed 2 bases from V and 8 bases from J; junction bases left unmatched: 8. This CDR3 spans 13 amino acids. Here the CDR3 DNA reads TGTGCCTGGAGTCCTACAGGGGATTCAGGCTACACCTTC. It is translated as CAWSPTGDSGYTF.

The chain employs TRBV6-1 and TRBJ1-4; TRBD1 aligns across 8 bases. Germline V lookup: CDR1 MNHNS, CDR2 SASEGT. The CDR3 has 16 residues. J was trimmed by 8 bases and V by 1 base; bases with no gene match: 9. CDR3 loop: CASSEGGDRRDEKLFF. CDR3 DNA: TGTGCCAGCAGTGAAGGGGGGGACAGGAGGGACGAAAAACTGTTTTTT.

The DNA for the CDR3 is TGTGCCAGCAGCCCCTTAGTGGGGGGACCTGTGAATGAGCAGTTCTTC. It codes for CASSPLVGGPVNEQFF. The chain combines TRBV7-3 with TRBJ2-1; D perhaps matches TRBD2 (6 bases). Germline V gene lookup returns CDR1 SGHTA and CDR2 FQGTGA. The CDR3 contains 16 residues. V dropped 5 bases and J dropped 7 bases, with 21 bases sitting between them. The full variable domain, with the rest looked up from reference TRBV7-3 and TRBJ2-1, is GAGVSQTPSNKVTEKGKYVELRCDPISGHTALYWYRQSLGQGPEFLIYFQGTGAADDSGLPNDRFFAVRPEGSVSTLKIQRTERGDSAVYLCASSPLVGGPVNEQFFGPGTRLTVL.

In DNA form, the CDR3 reads TGTGCCAGCAGCCCCCCAGGCAGACAAAACACTGAAGCTTTCTTT. It translates to CASSPPGRQNTEAFF. The V and J genes are TRBV6-5 and TRBJ1-1; D is unclear. CDR3 length: 15 amino acids. V lost 6 bases to trimming and J lost 2 bases, with 16 bases between them. Germline lookup yields CDR1 MNHEY and CDR2 SVGAGI.

The CDR3 region is CASSLVSGNGYTF. The CDR3 region has the DNA TGCGCCAGCAGCTTGGTATCAGGTAACGGCTACACCTTC. V gene TRBV5-1 combines with J gene TRBJ1-2; D unclear. Germline V gives CDR1 SGHRS, CDR2 YFSETQ. The CDR3 runs 13 residues. With 0 bases removed from V and 8 bases from J, the gap between germline ends came to 11 bases.

The CDR3, as DNA: TGTGCCCGCCCTGGGACAGACCGAACCCGGTGCGCCCCAGAACCGAACACCGGGGAGCTGTTTTTT. Protein sequence: CARPGTDRTRCAPEPNTGELFF. The rearrangement joins TRBV27 to TRBJ2-2, with TRBD1 matching 7 bases. Germline loops: CDR1 MNHEY, CDR2 SMNVEV (reference sequence). This CDR3 contains 22 residues. V was pared by 11 bases and J by 0 bases, with 30 bases of the junction left unmatched.